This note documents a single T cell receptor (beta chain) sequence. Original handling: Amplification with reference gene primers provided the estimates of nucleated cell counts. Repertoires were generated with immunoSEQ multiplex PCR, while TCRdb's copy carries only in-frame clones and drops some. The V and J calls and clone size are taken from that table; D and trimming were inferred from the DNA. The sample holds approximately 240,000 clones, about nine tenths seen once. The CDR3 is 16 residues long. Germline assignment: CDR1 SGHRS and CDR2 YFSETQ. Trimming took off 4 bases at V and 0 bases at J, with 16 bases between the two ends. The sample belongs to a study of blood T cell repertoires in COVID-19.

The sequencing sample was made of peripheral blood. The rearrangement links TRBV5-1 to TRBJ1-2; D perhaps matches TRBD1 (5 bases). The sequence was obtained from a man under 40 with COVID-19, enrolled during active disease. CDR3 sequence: CASSHSTGPANYGYTF. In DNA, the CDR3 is TGCGCCAGCAGCCATAGCACAGGACCAGCTAACTATGGCTACACCTTC.